These 19 T cell receptor beta chains were all obtained from the same sample, sequenced in a study of cytomegalovirus exposure and HLA in healthy donors. The data were produced by immunoSEQ multiplex PCR, yet TCRdb's version contains in-frame clones alone and is incomplete. The sample contains tens of thousands of clones, approximately 93% of which appear only once. Source material: PBMCs. These receptors were taken from a woman younger than 30 in good health and CMV-seronegative.

J is TRBJ2-3 and V is TRBV6-6, with 13 bases lining up with TRBD2. Per germline, CDR1 MNHNY and CDR2 SVGAGI (reference sequence). The CDR3 has 16 residues. V shed 2 bases, J shed 3 bases, and the junction held 2 bases outside the gene matches. The CDR3 DNA follows: TGTGCCAGCAGTTACCGGACTAGCGGGAGAACAGATACGCAGTATTTT. Translating gives CASSYRTSGRTDTQYF.

In this sample, this clone turned up once. V and J are TRBV11-3 and TRBJ2-7; possible D gene TRBD1, 6 bases. CDR1 and CDR2 from the germline V gene are SGHNT and YENEEA. V lost 2 bases and J lost 2, with 10 bases in between. This CDR3 region has 14 residues. The CDR3 bases are TGTGCCAGCAGCTTACCCGGACAGCCCTACGAGCAGTACTTC. Translating it yields CASSLPGQPYEQYF.

The chain uses TRBV18 and TRBJ2-3; D not resolved. In germline, CDR1 is KGHSH, CDR2 LQKENI. The CDR3 sequence is 12 residues long. V gave up 3 bases and J gave up 5 bases, with 6 bases separating them. The CDR3, as DNA: TGTGCCAGCTCACCCGGCGGAGATACGCAGTATTTT. The encoded protein is CASSPGGDTQYF.

This clone was counted between two and nine times. The chain joins TRBV11-3 to TRBJ2-7; 10 bases map to TRBD2. Germline V gives CDR1 SGHNT, CDR2 YENEEA. J was trimmed by 4 bases and V by 0 bases; bases with no gene match: 3. The length of the CDR3 is 15 residues. The CDR3 is CASSLEPSGSYEQYF. For the CDR3, the DNA is TGTGCCAGCAGCTTAGAACCTAGCGGGAGTTACGAGCAGTACTTC.

This clone is a singleton in its sample. Germline and junction disagree at one end, which may indicate a read error. The chain recombines TRBV7-7 with TRBJ2-1; no firm D call. Looked up from germline, CDR1 is SSHAT and CDR2 is FNYEAQ (reference sequence). The length of the CDR3 is 14 residues. For the CDR3, the DNA is TGTGCTAGCAGCTTAGATCCCAGTGACAATGAGCAGTTCTTC. Its protein product is CASSLDPSDNEQFF. The entire variable domain, with the rest obtained from reference TRBV7-7 and TRBJ2-1, is as follows: GAGVSQSPRYKVTKRGQDVTLRCDPISSHATLYWYQQALGQGPEFLTYFNYEAQPDKSGLPSDRFSAERPEGSISTLTIQRTEQRDSAMYRCASSLDPSDNEQFFGPGTRLTVL.

The chain links TRBV5-4 to TRBJ2-5; 12 bases are a match to TRBD2. This CDR3 has 17 amino acids. Germline V gene data show CDR1 as SGHNT and CDR2 as YYREEE (reference sequence). The ends lost 5 bases at V and 5 bases at J; junction bases unmatched: 13. This CDR3 reads CASSPPSGGAGGETQYF. In DNA form, the CDR3 reads TGTGCCAGCAGTCCACCTAGCGGGGGGGCCGGCGGGGAGACCCAGTACTTC.

The gene calls are TRBV7-9 and TRBJ1-1; no firm D call. The germline V gene encodes CDR1 SEHNR and CDR2 FQNEAQ (reference sequence). V was clipped by 1 base and J by 2 bases, with 8 bases between them. This CDR3 is built from 14 residues. This CDR3 is CASSLDDSNTEAFF. The CDR3 bases are TGTGCCAGCAGCTTAGACGATAGCAACACTGAAGCTTTCTTT. The complete variable domain, with remaining parts taken from reference TRBV7-9 and TRBJ1-1, reads DTGVSQNPRHKITKRGQNVTFRCDPISEHNRLYWYRQTLGQGPEFLTYFQNEAQLEKSRLLSDRFSAERPKGSFSTLEIQRTEQGDSAMYLCASSLDDSNTEAFFGQGTRLTVV.

The chain recombines TRBV27 with TRBJ2-3, with 8 bases aligning to TRBD2. The CDR3 is made up of 14 amino acids. The V segment lost 6 bases and the J segment 4 bases; nucleotides outside the gene matches: 6. The germline gives CDR1 MNHEY, CDR2 SMNVEV (reference sequence). CDR3 loop: CASRYSGVPDTQYF. DNA for the CDR3: TGTGCCAGCAGATATAGCGGGGTCCCAGATACGCAGTATTTT.

The J gene is TRBJ1-2, the V gene TRBV5-4; 8 bases map to TRBD1. The CDR3 spans 13 residues. Losses at the gene ends were 4 bases for V and 4 bases for J; bases not matched to a gene: 3. Germline values: CDR1 SGHNT, CDR2 YYREEE (reference sequence). The CDR3 region has the DNA TGTGCCAGCAGCCAGGACAGGGTCTATGGCTACACCTTC. As protein: CASSQDRVYGYTF.

This chain uses TRBV18 with TRBJ2-7, with D unclear. Between the trimmed V and J ends, which lost 2 bases and 5 bases, there was a span of 4 bases. This CDR3 has 11 amino acids. Germline values: CDR1 KGHSH, CDR2 LQKENI. DNA of the CDR3: TGTGCCAGCTCACCAGGCCACGAGCAGTACTTC. Translating it yields CASSPGHEQYF.

The rearrangement joins TRBV6-6 to TRBJ2-7; TRBD1 is a possible D gene (5 bases). This CDR3 comprises 16 residues. Trimming took 6 bases from V and 2 from J, leaving 20 bases between them. The germline V gene encodes CDR1 MNHNY and CDR2 SVGAGI (reference sequence). The CDR3 spells CASRAVRAGMTYEQYF. The CDR3 nucleotides are TGTGCCAGCAGAGCCGTCAGGGCAGGAATGACCTACGAGCAGTACTTC.

This clone showed up just once. The chain combines TRBV29-1 with TRBJ1-4; D might be TRBD1 (6 bases). Germline assignment: CDR1 SQVTM and CDR2 ANQGSEA. Trimming shortened V by 0 bases and J by 6 bases, and 14 bases separated the two germline ends. The CDR3 extends over 15 amino acids. In DNA, the CDR3 is TGCAGCGTTGAAGAAAACAGGGATGGTGATGAAAAACTGTTTTTT. Residues: CSVEENRDGDEKLFF.

This clone was seen a single time. The chain employs TRBV29-1 and TRBJ2-1; 13 bases fit TRBD2. Germline CDR1 is SQVTM and CDR2 is ANQGSEA. The CDR3 is made up of 17 amino acids. Unmatched junction bases numbered 16, after V lost 6 bases and J lost 8 bases. CDR3 residues: CSVHPMRTSGSGHEQFF. The CDR3, as DNA: TGCAGCGTCCATCCCATGAGGACTAGCGGGAGTGGGCATGAGCAGTTCTTC.

The sample holds one count of this clone. V and J are TRBV15 and TRBJ1-3; D is unclear. This CDR3 has 14 residues. Germline CDR1 and CDR2: LNHNV and YYDKDF (reference sequence). V lost 6 bases to trimming and J lost 0 bases, with 9 bases between them. CDR3 loop: CATSLANSGNTIYF. The CDR3 DNA follows: TGTGCCACCAGTCTGGCCAACTCTGGAAACACCATATATTTT. Combining the CDR3 with reference TRBV15 and TRBJ1-3 gives the whole variable domain DAMVIQNPRYQVTQFGKPVTLSCSQTLNHNVMYWYQQKSSQAPKLLFHYYDKDFNNEADTPDNFQSRRPNTSFCFLDIRSPGLGDTAMYLCATSLANSGNTIYFGEGSWLTVV.

A single count supports this clone. The V gene is TRBV2, the J gene TRBJ1-2; D unresolved. CDR1 SNHLY and CDR2 FYNNEI come from the germline V gene. Between the trimmed V and J ends, which lost 7 bases and 6 bases, there was a span of 21 bases. The length of the CDR3 is 15 residues. The CDR3 sequence: CASISSQRSIHGYTF. CDR3 DNA sequence: TGTGCCAGCATTTCCTCACAACGATCGATCCATGGCTACACCTTC.

The J gene is TRBJ2-7, the V gene TRBV5-6; D might be TRBD2 (6 bases). The CDR3 extends over 13 amino acids. Trimming pared 0 bases from V and 4 bases from J, leaving 8 bases between. Germline CDR1 SGHDT, CDR2 YYEEEE. The CDR3 region has the DNA TGTGCCAGCAGCTTGGAACTAGCTTACGAGCAGTACTTC. This encodes CASSLELAYEQYF.

This clone appeared a single time. The chain has TRBV11-2 and TRBJ2-1, with D unclear. Trimming left V 5 bases short and J 7 bases short, with 9 bases between. Germline CDR1 reads SGHAT; CDR2 reads FQNNGV. The CDR3 consists of 12 residues. The CDR3 spells CASSPQKNEQFF. In DNA form, the CDR3 reads TGTGCCAGCAGCCCCCAAAAAAATGAGCAGTTCTTC.

This chain uses TRBV18 with TRBJ1-5; 10 nucleotides agree with TRBD1. Germline V CDR1 and CDR2: KGHSH, LQKENI. This CDR3 has 15 amino acids. V lost 2 bases, J lost 6 bases, and 4 bases stayed unmatched. The CDR3 spells CASSPDRGQGQPQHF. CDR3 DNA sequence: TGTGCCAGCTCACCAGACAGGGGGCAGGGTCAGCCCCAGCATTTT.

This chain's CDR3 is CASGFSTGRIYEQYF. Written as DNA, the CDR3 is TGTGCTAGTGGTTTTAGTACTGGGAGGATCTACGAGCAGTACTTC. V and J are TRBV12-5 and TRBJ2-7, with D tentatively TRBD2 (6 bases). Trimming shortened V by 3 bases and J by 3 bases, and 15 bases separated the two germline ends. Germline V gene sequence: CDR1 LGHNT, CDR2 FRNRAP. CDR3 length: 15 residues.